This T cell receptor beta chain was documented in a study of T cell responses to AZD1222 COVID-19 vaccine. Notes on the study in general: A rise in Spike-specific TCR breadth and depth followed two AZD1222 doses. Sampling that yielded the repertoires occurred only after the peak T cell response. Across spike, vaccine-associated CD4 TCRs were found, dominant at 160-218 and 743-854. The sample set comprised mostly white British donors with more females, and clonal diversity was possibly underestimated.

Profiled with immunoSEQ multiplex PCR; TCRdb holds only in-frame clones, not every one. The data show about 63,000 clones, with 85% seen just once and less than 20% held by the top ten. Germline V gives CDR1 MDHEN, CDR2 SYDVKM. This CDR3 is 15 amino acids long. Trimming left V 4 bases short and J 5 bases short, with 17 bases between. Note on this clone: Antigen: not known.

The receptor was derived from an adult in good health. The sample consisted of peripheral blood, taken on day 0 of AZD1222 vaccination. This chain uses TRBV28 with TRBJ1-2; D not resolved. CDR3 amino acids: CASSSGLGDLYGYTF. In nucleotides, the CDR3 is TGTGCCAGCAGTTCGGGCCTAGGCGACTTATATGGCTACACCTTC.